The 21 T cell receptor beta chains presented below share a single source sample, sequenced in a study of neurological immune-mediated disorders. TCRdb re-called the 5' RACE reads with MiXCR, one entry per CDR3 protein. The sample consists of 65,000 to 75,000 distinct CDR3 sequences, around 5% of them appearing once. The sample comprised PBMCs. Receptor source: a human donor with multiple sclerosis. The donor label of this sample is uncertain.

This clonotype was detected many times. The genes are TRBV28 and TRBJ1-1; 7 bases agree with TRBD1. CDR3 length: 15 amino acids. Germline V gene sequence: CDR1 MDHEN, CDR2 SYDVKM. V gave up 5 bases and J gave up 4 bases; unmatched junction bases: 10. In DNA form, the CDR3 reads TGTGCCAGCAGTATCCTCAGGGGGAGGGTCACTGAAGCTTTCTTT. Encoded protein: CASSILRGRVTEAFF.

The sample holds many counts of this clonotype. The V gene is TRBV18, the J gene TRBJ1-6; TRBD1 agrees at 9 bases. Trimming took 0 bases from V and 7 from J; bases not matched to a gene: 7. This CDR3 is built from 17 residues. From germline, CDR1 is KGHSH and CDR2 LQKENI. The CDR3 sequence is CASSPPGTGRGNSPLHF. The CDR3 DNA is TGTGCCAGCTCACCACCGGGGACAGGGCGCGGCAATTCACCCCTCCACTTT. Combining the CDR3 with reference TRBV18 and TRBJ1-6 gives the whole variable domain NAGVMQNPRHLVRRRGQEARLRCSPMKGHSHVYWYRQLPEEGLKFMVYLQKENIIDESGMPKERFSAEFPKEGPSILRIQQVVRGDSAAYFCASSPPGTGRGNSPLHFGNGTRLTVT.

This clonotype was detected ten times or more. This chain uses TRBV10-3 with TRBJ2-4; TRBD2 might be the D (6 bases). The CDR3 totals 14 residues. Germline-derived CDR1 and CDR2 are ENHRY and SYGVKD. Deletions cut 2 bases from V and 7 bases from J, with 12 bases between. The CDR3 sequence is CAISEGPGGNIQYF. The CDR3 nucleotides read TGTGCCATCAGTGAGGGTCCTGGGGGGAACATTCAGTACTTC.

This clonotype was observed at least ten times. The CDR3 coding sequence is TGCAGCGTTGCAGGGATAGGAACCTCCGAAAAACTGTTTTTT. Amino acids: CSVAGIGTSEKLFF. V is TRBV29-1 and J is TRBJ1-4, with D maybe TRBD1 (5 bases). CDR1 is SQVTM and CDR2 is ANQGSEA in the germline V gene. The CDR3 extends over 14 amino acids. Trimming stripped 4 bases from V and 8 bases from J, with 17 bases between.

This clonotype was seen at least ten times. V gene TRBV6-1 combines with J gene TRBJ1-1; 7 nucleotides agree with TRBD1. This CDR3 comprises 13 residues. The V and J ends lost 8 bases and 5 bases, in that order; junction bases with no gene match: 8. Germline-derived CDR1 and CDR2 are MNHNS and SASEGT. CDR3 sequence (DNA): TGTGCCAGCGACAGGGAAGGGCAGACTGAAGCTTTCTTT. This codes for CASDREGQTEAFF.

This clonotype was seen many times. The J gene is TRBJ2-5, the V gene TRBV20-1; D may be TRBD1 or TRBD2 (5 bases each). The germline gives CDR1 DFQATT, CDR2 SNEGSKA (reference sequence). This CDR3 comprises 12 residues. Trimming cost V 6 bases and J 7 bases, with 15 bases left between them. CDR3 in DNA: TGCAGTGCCCCCCTTCTGAGGGGGACCCAGTACTTC. Translation gives CSAPLLRGTQYF.

This clonotype was seen at least ten times. CDR3 in amino acids: CATSDLGRSDEQFF. The DNA for the CDR3 is TGTGCCACCAGTGATTTAGGCAGGAGCGATGAGCAGTTCTTC. The rearrangement joins TRBV24-1 to TRBJ2-1, with unresolved D. This CDR3 is 14 amino acids long. V lost 1 base to trimming and J lost 8 bases, with 11 bases between them. CDR1 and CDR2 from the germline V gene are KGHDR and SFDVKD.

This clonotype showed up many times. This chain links TRBV15 with TRBJ1-1; D not resolved. CDR3 size: 15 residues. Germline assignment: CDR1 LNHNV and CDR2 YYDKDF (reference sequence). Trimming removed 7 bases from V and 0 bases from J, with 15 bases in between. This CDR3 reads CATNDRSTLNTEAFF. CDR3 nucleotide sequence: TGTGCCACCAACGACCGATCCACTTTGAACACTGAAGCTTTCTTT.

The sample holds many counts of this clonotype. V and J are TRBV5-1 and TRBJ2-1, with D unclear. Trimming took off 1 base at V and 1 base at J, with 18 bases between the two ends. The CDR3 is 18 amino acids. Looked up from germline, CDR1 is SGHRS and CDR2 is YFSETQ. The CDR3 loop reads CASSLHDRNLRSYNEQFF. CDR3 bases: TGCGCCAGCAGCTTGCACGATAGGAACTTGAGGTCCTACAATGAGCAGTTCTTC. Full variable domain (outside the CDR3, taken from reference TRBV5-1 and TRBJ2-1): KAGVTQTPRYLIKTRGQQVTLSCSPISGHRSVSWYQQTPGQGLQFLFEYFSETQRNKGNFPGRFSGRQFSNSRSEMNVSTLELGDSALYLCASSLHDRNLRSYNEQFFGPGTRLTVL.

This clonotype was counted at least ten times. The gene calls are TRBV3-1 and TRBJ1-6; 8 bases agree with TRBD1. CDR1 is LGHDT and CDR2 is YNNKEL in the germline V gene (reference sequence). With 4 bases clipped from V and 5 bases from J, the junction kept 13 bases outside the gene matches. This CDR3 has 18 amino acids. The CDR3 DNA sequence: TGTGCCAGCAGCCGCTTCGACGCAGGGGGCGGTGATAATTCACCCCTCCACTTT. Encoded protein: CASSRFDAGGGDNSPLHF.

Ten or more counts support this clonotype. The chain combines TRBV3-1 with TRBJ2-3; D perhaps matches TRBD1 (6 bases). The CDR3 has 14 amino acids. Germline loops: CDR1 LGHDT, CDR2 YNNKEL (reference sequence). Trimming removed 6 bases from V and 3 bases from J, with 13 bases in between. The CDR3 region is CASRGASGTDTQYF. The CDR3 nucleotides are TGTGCCAGCAGGGGGGCCAGCGGAACAGATACGCAGTATTTT.

The gene calls are TRBV29-1 and TRBJ2-3; weak D call: TRBD2 (5 bases). The V gene's germline CDR1 is SQVTM and CDR2 ANQGSEA. The CDR3 is 11 residues long. CDR3 bases: TGCGCCGCTAGCTCCACAGATACGCAGTATTTT. Encoded protein: CAASSTDTQYF.

This clonotype was observed many times. The chain combines TRBV27 with TRBJ1-1, with 8 bases that match TRBD1. Germline values: CDR1 MNHEY, CDR2 SMNVEV (reference sequence). This CDR3 has 13 residues. V shed 5 bases, J shed 8 bases, and the junction held 7 bases outside the gene matches. The CDR3 region is CASSPTRDREAFF. The DNA of the CDR3 is TGTGCCAGCAGTCCGACCCGGGACAGGGAAGCTTTCTTT.

This clonotype was observed many times. The chain links TRBV21-1 to TRBJ2-7. TRBV21-1 is flagged as a pseudogene. CDR3 length: 13 residues. DNA for the CDR3: TGTGCCAGCAGCAAAGTTAAGACCGTCGAGCAGTACTTC. Protein sequence: CASSKVKTVEQYF.

This clonotype has ten or more counts. The rearrangement joins TRBV5-1 to TRBJ1-4; no clear D gene. The germline CDR1 and CDR2 sequences are SGHRS and YFSETQ. Trimming cost V 4 bases and J 6 bases, with 16 bases left between them. The CDR3 covers 15 residues. CDR3 DNA: TGCGCCAGCAGCGAACTTCCAGACAACTATGAAAAACTGTTTTTT. Its protein product is CASSELPDNYEKLFF.

This clonotype came up many times. CDR3 protein: CSVESDGDTQYF. The DNA of the CDR3 is TGCAGCGTTGAAAGCGACGGAGATACGCAGTATTTT. This chain joins TRBV29-1 and TRBJ2-3; D is ambiguous. The CDR3 has 12 residues. V was trimmed by 2 bases and J by 5 bases, leaving 8 bases between them. Germline V gene sequence: CDR1 SQVTM, CDR2 ANQGSEA.

Many counts were recorded for this clonotype. For the CDR3, the DNA is TGTGCCAGCTCACCATCGGCAGGGGAGGAGAAACTGTTTTTT. Protein sequence: CASSPSAGEEKLFF. The V gene is TRBV18, the J gene TRBJ1-4, with a possible D match to TRBD1 (6 bases). There are 14 residues in the CDR3. CDR1 and CDR2 (germline): KGHSH, LQKENI. The V gene lost 2 bases and the J gene lost 11 bases, with 15 bases spanning the gap.

This clonotype was picked up many times. The chain links TRBV20-1 to TRBJ1-1; the match to TRBD1 covers 7 bases. Per the germline V gene, CDR1 is DFQATT and CDR2 is SNEGSKA (reference sequence). Trimming at V came to 0 bases and at J to 3 bases, leaving 7 bases not matched to a gene. This CDR3 has 15 residues. CDR3 sequence reads: CSARDPGGADTEAFF. The CDR3 DNA follows: TGCAGTGCTAGAGATCCAGGGGGAGCGGACACTGAAGCTTTCTTT.

This clonotype was counted only a few times. V usage is TRBV6-5 and J usage is TRBJ1-1; D is unresolved. V was trimmed by 4 bases and J by 0 bases, leaving 9 bases between them. The CDR3 has 14 amino acids. CDR1 and CDR2 from the germline V gene are MNHEY and SVGAGI. The CDR3 region has the DNA TGTGCCAGCAGTTGGGCAGGAATGAACACTGAAGCTTTCTTT. As protein: CASSWAGMNTEAFF.

This chain connects TRBV5-1 to TRBJ1-4, with D tentatively TRBD1 (6 bases). V lost 4 bases to trimming and J lost 6 bases, with 16 bases between them. Per the germline V gene, CDR1 is SGHRS and CDR2 is YFSETQ. The CDR3 totals 15 residues. In DNA, the CDR3 is TGCGCCAGCAGCCCGAGGGGGGGAGAATATGAAAAACTGTTTTTT. This codes for CASSPRGGEYEKLFF.

This clonotype has ten or more counts. This chain joins TRBV9 and TRBJ1-2; 9 positions match TRBD1. Per germline, CDR1 SGDLS and CDR2 YYNGEE. CDR3 length equals 14 residues. Losses at the gene ends were 3 bases for V and 3 bases for J; bases not matched to a gene: 3. CDR3: CASSAGQGDYGYTF. CDR3 nucleotide sequence: TGTGCCAGCAGCGCGGGACAGGGCGACTATGGCTACACCTTC.